This T cell receptor (beta chain) was recovered during a study of monozygotic twins with inflammatory bowel disease. Study findings and constraints: Compared with healthy co-twins, IBD patients showed reduced TCRbeta repertoire diversity by inverse Simpson.

From germline, CDR1 is LNHDA and CDR2 SQIVND (reference sequence). The CDR3 runs to 15 residues. Details on this clonotype: No antigen is known for it.

Researchers isolated total RNA from whole blood without sorting T cells. Via template switching, UMIs carrying a 6-nucleotide sample barcode were introduced. TCRdb reprocessed the 5' RACE reads and reports one entry per CDR3 protein, with no DNA. This sample's clone table lists approximately 420,000 distinct CDR3 sequences. Sample: blood. This clonotype was obtained from a human donor with ulcerative colitis or Crohn's disease, or a healthy co-twin of an affected twin (not recorded which). The rearrangement joins TRBV19 to TRBJ1-1; without DNA, the TCRdb call of TRBD1 cannot be checked. Here the CDR3 reads CASFSPGRANTEAFF.